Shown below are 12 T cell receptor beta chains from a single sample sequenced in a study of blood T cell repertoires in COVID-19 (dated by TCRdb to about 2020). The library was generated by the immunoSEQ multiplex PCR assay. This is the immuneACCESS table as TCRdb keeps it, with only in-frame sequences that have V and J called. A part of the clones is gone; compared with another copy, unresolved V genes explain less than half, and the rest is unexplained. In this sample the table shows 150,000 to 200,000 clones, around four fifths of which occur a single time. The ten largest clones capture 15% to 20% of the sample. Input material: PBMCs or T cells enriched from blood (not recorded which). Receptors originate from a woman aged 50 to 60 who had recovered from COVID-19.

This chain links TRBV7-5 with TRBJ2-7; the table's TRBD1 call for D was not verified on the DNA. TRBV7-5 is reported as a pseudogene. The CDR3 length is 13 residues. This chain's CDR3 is CARSRTELYEQYF. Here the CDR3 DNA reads TGTGCCAGAAGCCGGACAGAGCTATACGAGCAGTACTTC.

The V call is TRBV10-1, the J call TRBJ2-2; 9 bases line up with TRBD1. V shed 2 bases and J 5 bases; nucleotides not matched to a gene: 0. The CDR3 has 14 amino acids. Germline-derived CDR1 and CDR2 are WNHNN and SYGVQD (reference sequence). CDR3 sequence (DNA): TGCGCCAGCAGTGAGGGACAGGGGACCGGGGAGCTGTTTTTT. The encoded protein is CASSEGQGTGELFF.

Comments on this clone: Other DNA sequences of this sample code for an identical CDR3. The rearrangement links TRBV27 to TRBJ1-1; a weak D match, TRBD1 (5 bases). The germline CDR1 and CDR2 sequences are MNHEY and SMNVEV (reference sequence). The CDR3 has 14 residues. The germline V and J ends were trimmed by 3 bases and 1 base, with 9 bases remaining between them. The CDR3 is CASSFGDRNTEAFF. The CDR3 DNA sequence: TGTGCCAGCAGTTTTGGTGACAGGAACACTGAAGCTTTCTTT.

In nucleotides, the CDR3 is TGTGCCAGCAGCCCAGGAGGAGGGACAGGGCCCAATCAGCCCCAGCATTTT. Its translation is CASSPGGGTGPNQPQHF. The chain has TRBV7-9 and TRBJ1-5; 9 bases are shared with TRBD1. The germline gives CDR1 SEHNR, CDR2 FQNEAQ (reference sequence). The CDR3 is 17 amino acids. Losses at the gene ends were 5 bases for V and 3 bases for J; bases not matched to a gene: 11.

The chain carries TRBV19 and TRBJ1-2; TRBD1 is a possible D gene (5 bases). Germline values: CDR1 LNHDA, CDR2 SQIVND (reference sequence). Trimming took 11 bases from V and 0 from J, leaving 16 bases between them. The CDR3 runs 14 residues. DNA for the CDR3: TGTGCCGTGAACGCGTGGGGGGCTAACTATGGCTACACCTTC. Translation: CAVNAWGANYGYTF.

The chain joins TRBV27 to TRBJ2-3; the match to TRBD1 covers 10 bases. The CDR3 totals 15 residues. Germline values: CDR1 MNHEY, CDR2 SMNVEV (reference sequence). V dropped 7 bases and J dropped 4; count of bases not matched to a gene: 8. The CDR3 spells CASNDRGRPSDTQYF. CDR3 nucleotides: TGTGCCAGCAACGACAGGGGGCGCCCCTCAGATACGCAGTATTTT.

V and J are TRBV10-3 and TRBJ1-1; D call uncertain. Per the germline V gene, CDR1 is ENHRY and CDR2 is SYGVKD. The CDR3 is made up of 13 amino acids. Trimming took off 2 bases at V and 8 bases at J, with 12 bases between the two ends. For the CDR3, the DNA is TGTGCCATCAGTGAGGGAGCGAAGGCGGAAGCTTTCTTT. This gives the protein CAISEGAKAEAFF.

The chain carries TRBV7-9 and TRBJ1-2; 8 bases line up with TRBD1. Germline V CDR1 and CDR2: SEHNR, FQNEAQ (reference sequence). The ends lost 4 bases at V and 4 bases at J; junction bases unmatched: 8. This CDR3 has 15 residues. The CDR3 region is CASSSDRDRTYGYTF. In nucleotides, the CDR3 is TGTGCCAGCAGCTCAGACCGGGACAGGACCTATGGCTACACCTTC.

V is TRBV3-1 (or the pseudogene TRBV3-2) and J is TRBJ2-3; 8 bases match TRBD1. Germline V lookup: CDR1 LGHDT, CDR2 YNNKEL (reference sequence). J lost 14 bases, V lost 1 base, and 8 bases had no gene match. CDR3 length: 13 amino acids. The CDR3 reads CASSQGGQAQRYF. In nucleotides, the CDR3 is TGTGCCAGCAGCCAAGGGGGACAGGCCCAACGGTATTTT.

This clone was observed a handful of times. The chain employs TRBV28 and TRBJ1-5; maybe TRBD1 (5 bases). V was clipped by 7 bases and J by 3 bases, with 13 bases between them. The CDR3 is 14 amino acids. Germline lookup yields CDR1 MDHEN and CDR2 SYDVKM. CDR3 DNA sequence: TGTGCCAGCATAGCAGACAGTTACAATCAGCCCCAGCATTTT. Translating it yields CASIADSYNQPQHF. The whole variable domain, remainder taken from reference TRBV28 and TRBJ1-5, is DVKVTQSSRYLVKRTGEKVFLECVQDMDHENMFWYRQDPGLGLRLIYFSYDVKMKEKGDIPEGYSVSREKKERFSLILESASTNQTSMYLCASIADSYNQPQHFGDGTRLSIL.

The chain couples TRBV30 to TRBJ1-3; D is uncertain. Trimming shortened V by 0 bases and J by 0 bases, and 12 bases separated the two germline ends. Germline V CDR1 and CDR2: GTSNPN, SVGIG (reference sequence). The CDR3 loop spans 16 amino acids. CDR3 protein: CAWSVLGSTSGNTIYF. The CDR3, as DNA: TGTGCCTGGAGTGTACTGGGCAGTACCTCTGGAAACACCATATATTTT. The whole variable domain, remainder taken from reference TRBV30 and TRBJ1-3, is SQTIHQWPATLVQPVGSPLSLECTVEGTSNPNLYWYRQAAGRGLQLLFYSVGIGQISSEVPQNLSASRPQDRQFILSSKKLLLSDSGFYLCAWSVLGSTSGNTIYFGEGSWLTVV.

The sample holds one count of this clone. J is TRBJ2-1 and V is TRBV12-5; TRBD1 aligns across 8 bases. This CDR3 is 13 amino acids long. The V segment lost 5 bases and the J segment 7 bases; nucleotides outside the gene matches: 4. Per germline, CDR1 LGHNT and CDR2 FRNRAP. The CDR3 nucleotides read TGTGCTAGTGGTCAGGGGGCGTGGAATGAGCAGTTCTTC. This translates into CASGQGAWNEQFF.